Listed here are 32 T cell receptor beta chains from one sample, sequenced in a study of cytotoxic CD8 clonotypes in ibrutinib-treated CLL. Using immunoSEQ multiplex PCR, the repertoire was profiled, and TCRdb retains in-frame clones only, with some absent. The table shows about 160,000 clones, with 81% occurring only once. Material: PBMCs, obtained after 12 months of ibrutinib treatment. Receptor source: a human donor with chronic lymphocytic leukemia.

The chain employs TRBV7-2 and TRBJ2-1; 7 positions agree with TRBD2. The trim removed 4 bases at V and 6 bases at J, leaving 6 bases unmatched. Per germline, CDR1 SGHTA and CDR2 FQGNSA. The CDR3 consists of 14 residues. The CDR3 here is CASSSSRTSNEQFF. The CDR3 DNA reads as TGTGCCAGCAGCTCAAGCCGGACTAGCAATGAGCAGTTCTTC.

The chain combines TRBV4-2 with TRBJ2-4, with D possibly TRBD2 on 5 matching bases. Germline V gives CDR1 LGHNA, CDR2 YNFKEQ. There are 19 residues in the CDR3. Between the trimmed V and J ends, which lost 1 base and 0 bases, there was a span of 19 bases. In nucleotides, the CDR3 is TGTGCCAGCAGCCAAGGACCTAGCCATCCTTTTGTAGCCAAAAACATTCAGTACTTC. Amino acids: CASSQGPSHPFVAKNIQYF.

The rearrangement joins TRBV10-3 to TRBJ1-2, with 10 bases fitting TRBD1. CDR3 size: 16 residues. V was clipped by 4 bases and J by 4 bases; unmatched bases: 9. Per germline, CDR1 ENHRY and CDR2 SYGVKD. CDR3 amino acids: CAISGQDRGFGYGYTF. Here the CDR3 DNA reads TGTGCCATCAGTGGTCAGGACAGGGGGTTTGGCTATGGCTACACCTTC.

Only one count was recorded for this clone. The V call is TRBV18, the J call TRBJ1-2; D possibly corresponds to TRBD1 (6 bases). CDR1 and CDR2 (germline): KGHSH, LQKENI. CDR3 size: 14 residues. Trimming cost V 2 bases and J 8 bases, with 15 bases left between them. CDR3 in amino acids: CASSPEGESYGYTF. CDR3 sequence (DNA): TGTGCCAGCTCACCAGAGGGGGAATCGTACGGCTACACCTTC.

This sequence joins TRBV7-2 and TRBJ2-5; D is perhaps TRBD1 (6 bases). V was cut by 5 bases and J by 5 bases, with 21 bases left in between. CDR3 size: 16 residues. In germline, CDR1 is SGHTA, CDR2 FQGNSA. CDR3 nucleotide sequence: TGTGCCAGCAGCCTGACTCCAGGGGCGCAGGGGGAGACCCAGTACTTC. This codes for CASSLTPGAQGETQYF.

V is TRBV7-2 and J is TRBJ2-2, with 14 bases lining up with TRBD2. Germline V gene lookup returns CDR1 SGHTA and CDR2 FQGNSA. Trimming cost V 4 bases and J 5 bases; bases outside gene matches: 0. The CDR3 runs to 15 residues. In DNA, the CDR3 is TGTGCCAGCAGCTGGACTAGCGGGGGGACCGGGGAGCTGTTTTTT. Amino acids: CASSWTSGGTGELFF.

There are a few counts of this clone. Other nucleotide sequences in the sample specify the same CDR3. The chain recombines TRBV5-1 with TRBJ2-5; maybe TRBD1 (6 bases). The germline V gene encodes CDR1 SGHRS and CDR2 YFSETQ. The CDR3 is made up of 15 amino acids. The V end lost 0 bases, the J end lost 2 bases, and 11 bases lay between the germline ends. CDR3 amino acids: CASSLGVRGQETQYF. CDR3 sequence (DNA): TGCGCCAGCAGCTTGGGGGTCAGGGGTCAAGAGACCCAGTACTTC.

The chain has TRBV7-2 and TRBJ2-1; TRBD2 matches 9 bases. Germline-derived CDR1 and CDR2 are SGHTA and FQGNSA. V lost 3 bases to trimming and J lost 8 bases; unmatched junction nucleotides: 14. The CDR3 has 17 amino acids. CDR3 nucleotides: TGTGCCAGCAGCTTTTCAGCGGGAGGTAAACAACCCCATGAGCAGTTCTTC. It codes for CASSFSAGGKQPHEQFF.

The chain has TRBV7-7 and TRBJ2-5; 9 bases are a match to TRBD1. The CDR3 sequence is 15 residues long. J lost 1 base, V lost 1 base, and 1 base had no gene match. CDR1 and CDR2 (germline): SSHAT, FNYEAQ (reference sequence). The CDR3 here is CASSLGDRVQETQYF. CDR3 bases: TGTGCCAGCAGCTTAGGGGACAGGGTCCAAGAGACCCAGTACTTC.

CDR3 nucleotide sequence: TGTGCCAGCAGTCGGGACGGAACTACTAGCACAGATACGCAGTATTTT. Amino acids: CASSRDGTTSTDTQYF. This chain uses TRBV7-3 with TRBJ2-3; D possibly uses TRBD1 or TRBD2 (5 bases each). The CDR3 runs 16 residues. V lost 6 bases and J lost 0, with 16 bases in between. Germline loops: CDR1 SGHTA, CDR2 FQGTGA.

The table lists this clone with a few counts. The V call is TRBV29-1, the J call TRBJ1-2, with D hard to call. V lost 6 bases and J 5 bases, leaving 16 bases between the germline ends. Per germline, CDR1 SQVTM and CDR2 ANQGSEA. The CDR3 loop spans 13 amino acids. The CDR3: CSVPLDGGYGYTF. For the CDR3, the DNA is TGCAGCGTGCCTCTCGACGGAGGTTATGGCTACACCTTC.

CDR3 sequence reads: CASSHTGNYGYTF. The CDR3 DNA sequence: TGCGCCAGCAGCCATACAGGCAACTATGGCTACACCTTC. The rearrangement uses TRBV4-3 and TRBJ1-2, with D perhaps TRBD1 (5 bases). The germline CDR1 and CDR2 sequences are LGHNA and YSLEER. Trimming took 3 bases from V and 2 from J, leaving 7 bases between them. The CDR3 is 13 amino acids.

V is TRBV28 and J is TRBJ1-4; 8 nucleotides agree with TRBD1. CDR1 and CDR2 from the germline V gene are MDHEN and SYDVKM. With V trimmed by 3 bases and J by 0 bases, 21 bases remained unmatched. The CDR3 has 22 residues. DNA for the CDR3: TGTGCCAGCAGTTTCCGACAGGGGAGTCGTGGGGGGGTGCGGGCAACTAATGAAAAACTGTTTTTT. Encoded protein: CASSFRQGSRGGVRATNEKLFF. The whole variable domain, remainder taken from reference TRBV28 and TRBJ1-4, is DVKVTQSSRYLVKRTGEKVFLECVQDMDHENMFWYRQDPGLGLRLIYFSYDVKMKEKGDIPEGYSVSREKKERFSLILESASTNQTSMYLCASSFRQGSRGGVRATNEKLFFGSGTQLSVL.

This sequence joins TRBV7-3 and TRBJ2-3; 11 bases line up with TRBD2. Losses at the gene ends were 5 bases for V and 2 bases for J; bases not matched to a gene: 6. The CDR3 contains 16 residues. The germline V gene encodes CDR1 SGHTA and CDR2 FQGTGA. The CDR3 nucleotides read TGTGCCAGCAGCCCCCCTAGCGGGGGGCCCACAGATACGCAGTATTTT. Encoded protein: CASSPPSGGPTDTQYF.

The DNA for the CDR3 is TGTGCCAGCTCCGGACTAGCGTCCTACGAGCAGTACTTC. It encodes CASSGLASYEQYF. This chain joins TRBV18 and TRBJ2-7; TRBD2 matches at 9 bases. In germline, CDR1 is KGHSH, CDR2 LQKENI. CDR3 length: 13 residues. V was pared by 6 bases and J by 1 base, with 1 base of the junction left unmatched. Looking up the rest from reference TRBV18 and TRBJ2-7 gives the full variable domain: NAGVMQNPRHLVRRRGQEARLRCSPMKGHSHVYWYRQLPEEGLKFMVYLQKENIIDESGMPKERFSAEFPKEGPSILRIQQVVRGDSAAYFCASSGLASYEQYFGPGTRLTVT.

This chain uses TRBV28 with TRBJ1-3, with a weak D call TRBD1 (6 bases). The CDR3 has 16 amino acids. V dropped 7 bases and J dropped 4 bases, with 20 bases sitting between them. In germline, CDR1 is MDHEN, CDR2 SYDVKM. The CDR3 DNA follows: TGTGCCAGCACCCCCTTCCTCAGGGGTAGAGGAAACACCATATATTTT. This codes for CASTPFLRGRGNTIYF.

The CDR3 nucleotides read TGTGCCAGCAGTTTCGAGGGGACGGTGGAGACCCAGTACTTC. Translating gives CASSFEGTVETQYF. The chain recombines TRBV27 with TRBJ2-5, with D perhaps given as TRBD1 or TRBD2 (5 bases each). This CDR3 has 14 residues. Germline values: CDR1 MNHEY, CDR2 SMNVEV (reference sequence). Between the trimmed V and J ends, which lost 3 bases and 5 bases, there was a span of 13 bases.

This chain uses TRBV7-2 with TRBJ2-5; 9 bases line up with TRBD2. CDR3 length: 15 amino acids. Germline V CDR1 and CDR2: SGHTA, FQGNSA. The junction had 7 bases not matched to a gene; V was cut back by 1 base and J by 7 bases. The CDR3 DNA is TGTGCCAGCAGCTTAGTAAATAGCGGGGGAGGGACCCAGTACTTC. It encodes CASSLVNSGGGTQYF.

As regards this clone: At one end the junction does not follow the germline gene, possibly because of a read error. Other DNA sequences in the sample encode the same CDR3. V gene TRBV7-7 combines with J gene TRBJ1-1; D unclear. This CDR3 is built from 13 residues. Germline V gene sequence: CDR1 SSHAT, CDR2 FNYEAQ (reference sequence). The CDR3: CASSLQENTEAFF. The CDR3 nucleotides read TGTGCTAGCAGCTTGCAGGAAAACACTGAAGCTTTCTTT.

The V and J genes are TRBV28 and TRBJ1-2; 8 bases line up with TRBD1. The CDR3 consists of 14 residues. Germline V gene sequence: CDR1 MDHEN, CDR2 SYDVKM. The V gene end was trimmed by 6 bases and the J gene end by 4 bases; junction bases not matched to a gene: 7. The CDR3 nucleotides read TGTGCCAGCAGCCGAAACACAGGGGGCTATGGCTACACCTTC. Its protein product is CASSRNTGGYGYTF.

The gene calls are TRBV19 and TRBJ1-4; D gene uncertain. The CDR3 runs 12 residues. The germline V gene has CDR1 LNHDA and CDR2 SQIVND (reference sequence). Trimming removed 11 bases from V and 6 bases from J, with 13 bases in between. In DNA form, the CDR3 reads TGTGCCTCCAGTAAATCGCATGAAAAACTGTTTTTT. This codes for CASSKSHEKLFF.

This clone was recorded once. The chain carries TRBV4-1 and TRBJ2-3; TRBD2 matches 9 bases. Per germline, CDR1 MGHRA and CDR2 YSYEKL. The J segment lost 4 bases and the V segment lost 1 base, leaving 6 bases of the junction unmatched. The length of the CDR3 is 16 residues. The CDR3 here is CASSQVGRGGPDTQYF. Here the CDR3 DNA reads TGCGCCAGCAGCCAAGTGGGGCGGGGGGGCCCAGATACGCAGTATTTT.

The CDR3 bases are TGTGCCAGTAGTGCCGGAATGGGTCGCGGGGAGCTGTTTTTT. This codes for CASSAGMGRGELFF. The chain links TRBV19 to TRBJ2-2; no reliable D call. The CDR3 length is 14 residues. V was shortened by 5 bases and J by 7 bases, with 14 bases between the two germline ends. Germline CDR1 reads LNHDA; CDR2 reads SQIVND (reference sequence). The full variable domain, in which reference TRBV19 and TRBJ2-2 provide the parts outside the CDR3, is DGGITQSPKYLFRKEGQNVTLSCEQNLNHDAMYWYRQDPGQGLRLIYYSQIVNDFQKGDIAEGYSVSREKKESFPLTVTSAQKNPTAFYLCASSAGMGRGELFFGEGSRLTVL.

The CDR3 loop reads CASSLGATGRYKGNQPQHF. DNA for the CDR3: TGTGCCAGCAGCTTAGGTGCGACAGGGCGTTATAAGGGGAATCAGCCCCAGCATTTT. V usage is TRBV7-6 and J usage is TRBJ1-5, with 7 bases aligning to TRBD1. Per the germline V gene, CDR1 is SGHVS and CDR2 is FNYEAQ. This CDR3 comprises 19 residues. V dropped 1 base and J dropped 4; count of bases not matched to a gene: 16.

This sequence joins TRBV21-1 and TRBJ2-3; the D segment call TRBD1 is taken from the table without a DNA check. TRBV21-1 is classified as a pseudogene. The CDR3 length is 15 residues. CDR3 sequence reads: CASMGQRTSTDTQYF. In nucleotides, the CDR3 is TGTGCCAGCATGGGACAGCGAACTAGCACAGATACGCAGTATTTT.

The V call is TRBV13, the J call TRBJ1-1; 8 bases are a match to TRBD1. The CDR3 sequence is 19 residues long. Losses at the gene ends were 3 bases for V and 1 base for J; bases not matched to a gene: 16. Germline CDR1 and CDR2: PRHDT and FYEKMQ (reference sequence). CDR3 nucleotides: TGTGCCAGCAGCTTTCGGCCCAACAGGGGGGGTACTCGGAACACTGAAGCTTTCTTT. Translating gives CASSFRPNRGGTRNTEAFF.

V usage is TRBV28 and J usage is TRBJ1-1; a weak D match, TRBD1 (5 bases). Trimming removed 2 bases from V and 6 bases from J, with 19 bases in between. This CDR3 comprises 16 residues. The germline gives CDR1 MDHEN, CDR2 SYDVKM. This CDR3 is CASSLEAGLRSAEAFF. DNA for the CDR3: TGTGCCAGCAGTTTAGAGGCAGGGCTCCGGTCGGCTGAAGCTTTCTTT.

The chain links TRBV27 to TRBJ2-2, with unresolved D. Germline V gene lookup returns CDR1 MNHEY and CDR2 SMNVEV (reference sequence). CDR3 length: 14 residues. V was cut by 3 bases and J by 4 bases, with 9 bases left in between. The CDR3: CASSFGRVTGELFF. DNA of the CDR3: TGTGCCAGCAGTTTCGGTCGGGTCACCGGGGAGCTGTTTTTT.

The V call is TRBV27, the J call TRBJ2-1, with 7 bases lining up with TRBD2. The CDR3 contains 15 residues. Unmatched junction bases numbered 3, after V lost 2 bases and J lost 2 bases. In germline, CDR1 is MNHEY, CDR2 SMNVEV (reference sequence). CDR3 residues: CASSLAGVPYNEQFF. The CDR3 coding sequence is TGTGCCAGCAGTTTAGCGGGAGTCCCCTACAATGAGCAGTTCTTC.

V is TRBV6-4 and J is TRBJ1-4; maybe TRBD1 (5 bases). Germline values: CDR1 MRHNA, CDR2 SNTAGT. The CDR3 has 15 residues. Trimming stripped 5 bases from V and 4 bases from J, with 14 bases between. The CDR3: CASSRTGVLNEKLFF. The CDR3 DNA sequence: TGTGCCAGCAGTAGGACGGGGGTTCTTAATGAAAAACTGTTTTTT.

The rearrangement links TRBV4-2 to TRBJ1-1, with D maybe TRBD1 (5 bases). V was trimmed by 7 bases and J by 4 bases, leaving 16 bases between them. This CDR3 has 14 amino acids. Germline values: CDR1 LGHNA, CDR2 YNFKEQ. This CDR3 reads CASTDSGEVTEAFF. The DNA of the CDR3 is TGTGCCAGCACCGACAGTGGGGAGGTCACTGAAGCTTTCTTT.

This chain connects TRBV7-2 to TRBJ2-7; D not resolved. Per germline, CDR1 SGHTA and CDR2 FQGNSA. Trimming stripped 5 bases from V and 0 bases from J, with 14 bases between. The CDR3 consists of 15 residues. The CDR3 spells CASSPLPGSSYEQYF. CDR3 DNA: TGTGCCAGCAGCCCATTACCCGGTAGCTCCTACGAGCAGTACTTC.